The rows below give T cell receptor beta chains drawn from one sample of a study of T cell responses to AZD1222 COVID-19 vaccine. Clones were read by immunoSEQ multiplex PCR, and TCRdb kept only the in-frame ones, dropping some. This sample has fewer than 200,000 clones; just over 90% occur once, and the top ten carry less than 4.5%. The material was peripheral blood, obtained 28 days after the second dose of the MenACWY control vaccine. The receptor source for this set is an adult who received the MenACWY meningococcal vaccine as a control. The CDR3 runs from the conserved cysteine through the conserved F or W.

J gene | V gene | CDR3 protein
TRBJ1-2 | TRBV30 | CAWPDRRGGYTF
TRBJ2-1 | TRBV12-5 | CASGLSLAGVDEQFF
TRBJ1-2 | TRBV28 | CATKLQGANYGYTF
TRBJ1-6 | TRBV5-3 | CAASTGGYYNSPLHF
TRBJ1-1 | TRBV4-2 | CASSQQLGQGETAFF
TRBJ2-1 | TRBV6-2/TRBV6-3 | CASSYVSGASSYSEQFF
TRBJ2-3 | TRBV12-3/TRBV12-4 | CASSFWADTQYF
TRBJ1-2 | TRBV7-6 | CASSSDRVRGYTF
TRBJ2-7 | TRBV9 | CASSVDVSYEQYF
TRBJ2-7 | TRBV27 | CASSFRLAGDYEQYF
TRBJ2-2 | TRBV9 | CASSIGLNTGELFF
TRBJ2-1 | TRBV18 | CASSPQRTGGYEQFF
TRBJ1-2 | TRBV25-1 | CASSEGHLNGYTF
TRBJ2-4 | TRBV19 | CASSIVEGSGIQYF
TRBJ1-6 | TRBV19 | CASSIQDSGNSPLHF
TRBJ2-1 | TRBV24-1 | CATSDFPGGATYNEQFF
TRBJ2-2 | TRBV14 | CASSRNTGELFF
TRBJ2-3 | TRBV27 | CASRGRGQMGADTQYF
TRBJ2-2 | TRBV7-3 | CASSPRGTGNTGELFF
TRBJ2-1 | TRBV6-5 | CASNPGLALNEQFF
TRBJ2-5 | TRBV5-1 | CASSSRDRPYGGRETQYF
TRBJ1-3 | TRBV18 | CASSPGMGPSGNTIYF
TRBJ1-2 | TRBV6-1 | CASSGSTRGGENYGYTF
TRBJ2-2 | TRBV11-3 | CASSYKRGTGELFF
TRBJ2-1 | TRBV5-4 | CASSLGLAGDNEQFF
TRBJ2-5 | TRBV2 | CASRRGWEETQYF
TRBJ2-1 | TRBV27 | CASSLFSGTGGNEQFF
TRBJ2-1 | TRBV7-6 | CASSLGGGDEQFF
TRBJ1-1 | TRBV12-3/TRBV12-4 | CASSLDRGVEAFF
TRBJ1-4 | TRBV27 | CASSQNGQANEKLFF
TRBJ2-2 | TRBV5-1 | CASSRERETGELFF
TRBJ2-7 | TRBV7-8 | CASSVTNEQYF
TRBJ2-4 | TRBV6-1 | CASSEAWGHYF
TRBJ2-2 | TRBV19 | CASSMRGRTGELFF
TRBJ1-1 | TRBV30 | CAWGAPGGAFF
TRBJ2-7 | TRBV11-2 | CASSISYEQYF
TRBJ2-5 | TRBV27 | CASSSAPTGTQYF
TRBJ2-1 | TRBV6-6 | CASSYEGPRSYNEQFF
TRBJ2-1 | TRBV30 | CAWSVRGYNEQFF
TRBJ2-7 | TRBV9 | CASSVDGRDPYEQYF
TRBJ2-2 | TRBV7-3 | CASSLRLAGRGELFF
TRBJ1-2 | TRBV28 | CASSLTGYGYTF
TRBJ2-7 | TRBV5-6 | CASTPDRGLYEQYF
TRBJ2-1 | TRBV27 | CASGEGGMDEQFF
TRBJ2-7 | TRBV19 | CASSRGYEQYF
TRBJ2-1 | TRBV24-1 | CATSEGQGYNEQFF
TRBJ1-2 | TRBV7-9 | CASSLYGQGDFYGYTF
TRBJ1-4 | TRBV4-3 | CASSQATGRGEKLFF